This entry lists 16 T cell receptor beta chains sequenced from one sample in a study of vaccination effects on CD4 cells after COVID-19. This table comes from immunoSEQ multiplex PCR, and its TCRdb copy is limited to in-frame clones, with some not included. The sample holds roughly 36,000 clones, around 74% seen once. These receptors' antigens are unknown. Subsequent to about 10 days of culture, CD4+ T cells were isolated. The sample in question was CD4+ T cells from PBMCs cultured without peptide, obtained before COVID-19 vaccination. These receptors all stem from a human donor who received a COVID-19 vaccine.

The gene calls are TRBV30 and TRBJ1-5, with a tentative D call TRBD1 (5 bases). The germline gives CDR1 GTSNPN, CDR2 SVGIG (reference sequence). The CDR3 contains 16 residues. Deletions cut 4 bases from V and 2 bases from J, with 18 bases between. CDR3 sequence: CAWTHGGGGGNQPQHF. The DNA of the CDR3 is TGTGCCTGGACCCATGGGGGGGGAGGAGGCAATCAGCCCCAGCATTTT. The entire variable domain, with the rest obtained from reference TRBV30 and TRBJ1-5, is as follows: SQTIHQWPATLVQPVGSPLSLECTVEGTSNPNLYWYRQAAGRGLQLLFYSVGIGQISSEVPQNLSASRPQDRQFILSSKKLLLSDSGFYLCAWTHGGGGGNQPQHFGDGTRLSIL.

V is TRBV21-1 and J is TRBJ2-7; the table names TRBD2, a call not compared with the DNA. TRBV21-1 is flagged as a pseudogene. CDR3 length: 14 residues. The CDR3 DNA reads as TGTGCCAGCAGCAAAGAGAGGGAGGACTACGAGCAGTACTTC. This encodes CASSKEREDYEQYF.

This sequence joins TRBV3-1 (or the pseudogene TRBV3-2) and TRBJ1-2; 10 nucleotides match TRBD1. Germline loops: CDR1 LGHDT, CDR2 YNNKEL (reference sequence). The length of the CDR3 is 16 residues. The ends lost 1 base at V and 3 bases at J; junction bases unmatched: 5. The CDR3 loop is CASSQVFGTGDYGYTF. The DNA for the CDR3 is TGTGCCAGCAGCCAAGTATTCGGGACAGGGGACTATGGCTACACCTTC.

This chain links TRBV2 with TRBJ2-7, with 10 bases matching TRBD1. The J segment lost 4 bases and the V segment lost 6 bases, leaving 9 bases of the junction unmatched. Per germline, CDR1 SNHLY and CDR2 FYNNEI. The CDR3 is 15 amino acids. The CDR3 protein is CASRGGQGTPYEQYF. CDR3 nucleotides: TGTGCCAGCAGGGGGGGACAGGGGACTCCTTACGAGCAGTACTTC.

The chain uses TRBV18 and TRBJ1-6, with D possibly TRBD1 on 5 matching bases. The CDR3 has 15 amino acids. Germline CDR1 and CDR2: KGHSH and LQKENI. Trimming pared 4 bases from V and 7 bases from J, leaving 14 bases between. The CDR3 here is CASSRGHRENSPLHF. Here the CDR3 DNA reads TGTGCCAGCTCACGTGGACACCGGGAGAATTCACCCCTCCACTTT.

The CDR3 loop is CSVEDRGGFTEAFF. The CDR3 DNA is TGCAGCGTTGAAGATCGGGGAGGGTTCACTGAAGCTTTCTTT. The chain couples TRBV29-1 to TRBJ1-1, with D unclear. The CDR3 is made up of 14 amino acids. The V and J ends lost 0 bases and 4 bases respectively, with 12 bases between them. Germline values: CDR1 SQVTM, CDR2 ANQGSEA.

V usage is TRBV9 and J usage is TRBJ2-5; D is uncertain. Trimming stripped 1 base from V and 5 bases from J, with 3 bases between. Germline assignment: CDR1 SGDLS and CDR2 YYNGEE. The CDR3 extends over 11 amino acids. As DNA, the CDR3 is TGTGCCAGCAGCGTACAGGAGACCCAGTACTTC. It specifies CASSVQETQYF.

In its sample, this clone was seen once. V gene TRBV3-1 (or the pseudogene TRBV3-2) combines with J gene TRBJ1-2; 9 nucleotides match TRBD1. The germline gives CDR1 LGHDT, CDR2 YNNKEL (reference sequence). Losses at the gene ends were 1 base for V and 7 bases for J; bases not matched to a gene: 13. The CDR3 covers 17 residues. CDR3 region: CASSQGGTDRGSPGYTF. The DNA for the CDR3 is TGTGCCAGCAGCCAAGGTGGGACGGACAGGGGATCTCCTGGCTACACCTTC.

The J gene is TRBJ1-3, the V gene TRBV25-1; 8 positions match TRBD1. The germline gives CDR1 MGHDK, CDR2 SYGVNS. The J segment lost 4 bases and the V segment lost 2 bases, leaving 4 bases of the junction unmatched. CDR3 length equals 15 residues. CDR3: CASSEQGAAGNTIYF. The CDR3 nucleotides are TGTGCCAGCAGTGAACAGGGGGCGGCGGGAAACACCATATATTTT. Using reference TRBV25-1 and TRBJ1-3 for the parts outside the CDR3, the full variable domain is EADIYQTPRYLVIGTGKKITLECSQTMGHDKMYWYQQDPGMELHLIHYSYGVNSTEKGDLSSESTVSRIRTEHFPLTLESARPSHTSQYLCASSEQGAAGNTIYFGEGSWLTVV.

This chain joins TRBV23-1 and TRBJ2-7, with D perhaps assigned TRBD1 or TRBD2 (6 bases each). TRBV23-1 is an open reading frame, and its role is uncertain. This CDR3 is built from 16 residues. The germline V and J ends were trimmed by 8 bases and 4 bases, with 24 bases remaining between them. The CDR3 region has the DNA TGCGCCAGCCCAGTCGGGTGGGGGGCACGATGGTACGAGCAGTACTTC. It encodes CASPVGWGARWYEQYF.

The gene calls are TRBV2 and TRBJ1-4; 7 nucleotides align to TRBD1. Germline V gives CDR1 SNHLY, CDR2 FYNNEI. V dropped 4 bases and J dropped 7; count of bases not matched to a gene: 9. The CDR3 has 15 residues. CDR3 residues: CASSGETGTSEKLFF. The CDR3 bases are TGTGCCAGCAGTGGTGAGACAGGGACAAGTGAAAAACTGTTTTTT.

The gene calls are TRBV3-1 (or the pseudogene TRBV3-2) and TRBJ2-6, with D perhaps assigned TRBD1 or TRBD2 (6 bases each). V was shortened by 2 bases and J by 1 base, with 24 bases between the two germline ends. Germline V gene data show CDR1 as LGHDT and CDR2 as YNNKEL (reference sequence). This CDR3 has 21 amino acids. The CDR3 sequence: CASSQKRGQGKGGSGANVLTF. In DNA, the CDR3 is TGTGCCAGCAGCCAAAAGAGGGGCCAGGGAAAGGGGGGTTCTGGGGCCAACGTCCTGACTTTC.

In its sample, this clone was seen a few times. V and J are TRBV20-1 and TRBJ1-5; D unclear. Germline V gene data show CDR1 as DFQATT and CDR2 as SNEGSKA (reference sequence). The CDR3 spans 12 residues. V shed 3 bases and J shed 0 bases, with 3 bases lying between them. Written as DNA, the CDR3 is TGCAGTGCTAGTGGTAGCAATCAGCCCCAGCATTTT. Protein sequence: CSASGSNQPQHF.

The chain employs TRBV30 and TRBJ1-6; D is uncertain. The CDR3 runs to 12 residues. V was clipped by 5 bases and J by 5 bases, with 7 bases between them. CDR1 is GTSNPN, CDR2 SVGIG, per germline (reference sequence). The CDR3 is CAWVTDNSPLHF. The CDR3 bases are TGTGCCTGGGTAACGGATAATTCACCCCTCCACTTT. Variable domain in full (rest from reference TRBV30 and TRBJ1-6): SQTIHQWPATLVQPVGSPLSLECTVEGTSNPNLYWYRQAAGRGLQLLFYSVGIGQISSEVPQNLSASRPQDRQFILSSKKLLLSDSGFYLCAWVTDNSPLHFGNGTRLTVT.

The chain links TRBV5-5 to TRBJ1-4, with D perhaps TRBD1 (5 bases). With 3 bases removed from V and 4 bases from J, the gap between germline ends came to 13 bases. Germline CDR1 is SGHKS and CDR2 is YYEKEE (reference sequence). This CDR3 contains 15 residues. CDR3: CASSWGTSNNEKLFF. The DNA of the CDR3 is TGTGCCAGCAGCTGGGGGACCTCTAATAATGAAAAACTGTTTTTT. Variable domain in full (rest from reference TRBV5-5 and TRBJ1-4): DAGVTQSPTHLIKTRGQQVTLRCSPISGHKSVSWYQQVLGQGPQFIFQYYEKEERGRGNFPDRFSARQFPNYSSELNVNALLLGDSALYLCASSWGTSNNEKLFFGSGTQLSVL.

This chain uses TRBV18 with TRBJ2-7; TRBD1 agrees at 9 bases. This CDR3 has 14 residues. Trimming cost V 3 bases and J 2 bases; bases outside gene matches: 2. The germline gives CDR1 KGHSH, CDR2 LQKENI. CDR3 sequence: CASSPGTGPYEQYF. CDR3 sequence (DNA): TGTGCCAGCTCACCTGGGACAGGGCCCTACGAGCAGTACTTC.